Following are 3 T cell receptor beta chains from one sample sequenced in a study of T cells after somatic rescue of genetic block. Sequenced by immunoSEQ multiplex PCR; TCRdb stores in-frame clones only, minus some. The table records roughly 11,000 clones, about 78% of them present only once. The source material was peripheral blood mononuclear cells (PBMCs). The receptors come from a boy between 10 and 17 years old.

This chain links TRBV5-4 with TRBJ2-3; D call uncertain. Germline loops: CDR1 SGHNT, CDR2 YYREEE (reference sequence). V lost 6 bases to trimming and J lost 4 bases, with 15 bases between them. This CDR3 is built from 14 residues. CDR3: CASTSNLAPDTQYF. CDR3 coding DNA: TGTGCCAGCACCAGCAACTTGGCCCCAGATACGCAGTATTTT. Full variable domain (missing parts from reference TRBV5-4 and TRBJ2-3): ETGVTQSPTHLIKTRGQQVTLRCSSQSGHNTVSWYQQALGQGPQFIFQYYREEENGRGNFPPRFSGLQFPNYSSELNVNALELDDSALYLCASTSNLAPDTQYFGPGTRLTVL.

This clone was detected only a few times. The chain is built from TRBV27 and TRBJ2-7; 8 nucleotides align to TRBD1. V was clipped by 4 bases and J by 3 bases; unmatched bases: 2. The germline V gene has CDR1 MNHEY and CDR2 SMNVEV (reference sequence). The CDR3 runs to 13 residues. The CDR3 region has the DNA TGTGCCAGCAGTTCCGGGACAGGCTACGAGCAGTACTTC. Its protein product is CASSSGTGYEQYF.

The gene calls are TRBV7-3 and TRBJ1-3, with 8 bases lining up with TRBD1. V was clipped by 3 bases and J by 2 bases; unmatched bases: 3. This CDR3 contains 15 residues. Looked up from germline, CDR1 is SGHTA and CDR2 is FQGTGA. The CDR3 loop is CASSFTGGAGNTIYF. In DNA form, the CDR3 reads TGTGCCAGCAGCTTTACAGGGGGAGCTGGAAACACCATATATTTT.